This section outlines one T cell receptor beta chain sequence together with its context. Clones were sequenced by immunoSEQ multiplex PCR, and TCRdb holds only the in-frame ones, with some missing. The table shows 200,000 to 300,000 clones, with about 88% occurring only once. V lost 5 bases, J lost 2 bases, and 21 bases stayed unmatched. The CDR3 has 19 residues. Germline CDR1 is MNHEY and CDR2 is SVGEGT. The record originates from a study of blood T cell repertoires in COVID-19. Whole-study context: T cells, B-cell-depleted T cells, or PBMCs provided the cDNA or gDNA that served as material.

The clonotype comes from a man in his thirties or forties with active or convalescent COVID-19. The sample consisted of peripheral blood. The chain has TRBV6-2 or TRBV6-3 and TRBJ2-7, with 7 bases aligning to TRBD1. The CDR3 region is CASSTRQGTFLTSTYEQYF. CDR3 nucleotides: TGTGCCAGCAGTACGCGACAGGGCACCTTTCTTACATCCACCTACGAGCAGTACTTC.